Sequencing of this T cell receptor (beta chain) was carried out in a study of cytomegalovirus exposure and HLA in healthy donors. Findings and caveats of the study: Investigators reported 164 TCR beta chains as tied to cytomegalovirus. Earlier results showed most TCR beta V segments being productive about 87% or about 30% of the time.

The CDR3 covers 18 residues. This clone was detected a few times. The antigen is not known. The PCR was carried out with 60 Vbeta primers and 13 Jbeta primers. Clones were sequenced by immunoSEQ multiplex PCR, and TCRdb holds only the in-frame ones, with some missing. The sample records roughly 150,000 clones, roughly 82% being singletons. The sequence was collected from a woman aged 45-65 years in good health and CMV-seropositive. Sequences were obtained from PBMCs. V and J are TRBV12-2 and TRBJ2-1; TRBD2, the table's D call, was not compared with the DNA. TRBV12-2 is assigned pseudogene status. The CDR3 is CASRARLAGGPCYNEQFF. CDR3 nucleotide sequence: TGTGCAAGTCGCGCCCGACTAGCGGGGGGGCCGTGTTACAATGAGCAGTTCTTC.